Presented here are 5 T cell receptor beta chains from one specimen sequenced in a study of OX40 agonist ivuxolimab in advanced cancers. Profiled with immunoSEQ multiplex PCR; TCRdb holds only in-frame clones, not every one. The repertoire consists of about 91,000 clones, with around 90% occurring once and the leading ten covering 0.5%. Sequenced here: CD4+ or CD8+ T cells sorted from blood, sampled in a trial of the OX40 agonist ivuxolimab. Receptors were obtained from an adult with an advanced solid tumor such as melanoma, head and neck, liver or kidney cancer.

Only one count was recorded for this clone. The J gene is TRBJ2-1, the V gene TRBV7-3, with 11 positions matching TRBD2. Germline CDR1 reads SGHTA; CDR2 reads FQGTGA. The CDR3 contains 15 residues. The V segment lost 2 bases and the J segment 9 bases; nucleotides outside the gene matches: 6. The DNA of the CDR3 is TGTGCCAGCAGCTTAGGGACTAGCGGAAGCACTGAGCAGTTCTTC. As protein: CASSLGTSGSTEQFF. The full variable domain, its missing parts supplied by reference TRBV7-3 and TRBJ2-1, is GAGVSQTPSNKVTEKGKYVELRCDPISGHTALYWYRQSLGQGPEFLIYFQGTGAADDSGLPNDRFFAVRPEGSVSTLKIQRTERGDSAVYLCASSLGTSGSTEQFFGPGTRLTVL.

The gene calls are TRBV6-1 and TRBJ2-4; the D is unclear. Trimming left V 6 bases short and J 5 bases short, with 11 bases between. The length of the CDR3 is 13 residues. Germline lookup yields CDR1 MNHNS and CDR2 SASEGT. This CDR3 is CASSSSAQNIQYF. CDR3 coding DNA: TGTGCCAGCAGCTCCTCGGCTCAAAACATTCAGTACTTC.

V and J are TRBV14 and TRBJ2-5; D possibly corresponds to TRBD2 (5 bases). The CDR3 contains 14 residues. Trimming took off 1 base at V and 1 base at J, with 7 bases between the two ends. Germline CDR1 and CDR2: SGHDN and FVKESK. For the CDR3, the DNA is TGTGCCAGCAGCCAAGGCCTAGCCCAAGAGACCCAGTACTTC. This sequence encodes CASSQGLAQETQYF.

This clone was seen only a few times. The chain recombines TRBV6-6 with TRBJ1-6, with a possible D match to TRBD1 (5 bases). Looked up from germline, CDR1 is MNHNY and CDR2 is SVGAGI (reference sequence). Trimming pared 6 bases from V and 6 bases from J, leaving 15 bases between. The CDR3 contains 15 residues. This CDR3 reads CASSSIGQSNSPLHF. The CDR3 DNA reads TGTGCCAGCAGCTCAATCGGACAAAGTAATTCACCCCTCCACTTT.

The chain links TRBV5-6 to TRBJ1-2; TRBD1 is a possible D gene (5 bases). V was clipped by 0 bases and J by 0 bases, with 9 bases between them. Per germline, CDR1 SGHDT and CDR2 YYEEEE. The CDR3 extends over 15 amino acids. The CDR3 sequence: CASSLAGRANYGYTF. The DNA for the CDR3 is TGTGCCAGCAGCTTGGCGGGCAGGGCTAACTATGGCTACACCTTC.